This T cell receptor beta chain was profiled in a study of OX40 agonist ivuxolimab in advanced cancers. Study in general: Every 2 weeks, patients got intravenous ivuxolimab at one of six dose levels (0.01-10 mg/kg). Approximately 40% of patients had received prior checkpoint inhibitor therapy.

The CDR3 length is 16 residues. Losses at the gene ends were 4 bases for V and 3 bases for J; bases not matched to a gene: 8. Germline V CDR1 and CDR2: MGHRA, YSYEKL. Clones were read by immunoSEQ multiplex PCR, and TCRdb kept only the in-frame ones, dropping some. This table has 75,000 to 80,000 clones, approximately 80% appearing once. This TCR was sampled from an adult with an advanced solid tumor such as melanoma, head and neck, liver or kidney cancer. Sequenced here: CD4+ or CD8+ T cells sorted from blood, sampled in a trial of the OX40 agonist ivuxolimab. The V and J genes are TRBV4-1 and TRBJ1-3; 8 bases are shared with TRBD1. CDR3 sequence reads: CASSPAQGALGNTIYF. CDR3 bases: TGCGCCAGCAGCCCGGCGCAGGGGGCGCTTGGAAACACCATATATTTT.